The next 32 T cell receptor beta chains were all read from a single sample in a study of CD8+ T cells in alopecia areata. RNA was extracted and reverse transcribed into cDNA as the sequencing template. Profiling relied on immunoSEQ multiplex PCR, and the TCRdb table lists in-frame clones only, not all of them. Among around 50,000 clones listed, 90% to 97% were seen once. The sample in question was CD8+ T cells sorted from blood, obtained at week 0. The receptors originated from a human donor with alopecia areata.

This chain uses TRBV5-5 with TRBJ1-6, with a weak D call TRBD1 (5 bases). The CDR3 has 13 amino acids. The germline CDR1 and CDR2 sequences are SGHKS and YYEKEE (reference sequence). The V end was cut by 4 bases, the J end by 11 bases, with 13 bases between. Here the CDR3 DNA reads TGTGCCAGCAGCCGGACGGTGGGGGCACCCCTCCACTTT. It specifies CASSRTVGAPLHF.

In its sample, this clone was seen once. The chain joins TRBV21-1 to TRBJ1-1; TRBD1, as called in the table, went unchecked against the DNA. TRBV21-1 is a known pseudogene. The CDR3 totals 15 residues. The DNA for the CDR3 is TGTGCCAGCAGCTGGGGACAGGGGTTTCGCACTGAAGCTTTCTTT. Translating it yields CASSWGQGFRTEAFF.

The chain employs TRBV27 and TRBJ1-2; TRBD1 matches at 8 bases. With V trimmed by 5 bases and J by 2 bases, 10 bases remained unmatched. CDR3 size: 16 residues. Looked up from germline, CDR1 is MNHEY and CDR2 is SMNVEV (reference sequence). The CDR3 loop reads CASSPRDGTGNYGYTF. The DNA for the CDR3 is TGTGCCAGCAGTCCCAGGGACGGGACAGGCAACTATGGCTACACCTTC.

This chain joins TRBV5-4 and TRBJ2-1; D is possibly TRBD2 (6 bases). V lost 4 bases and J lost 4, with 15 bases in between. CDR3 length: 15 residues. CDR1 is SGHNT, CDR2 YYREEE, per germline (reference sequence). CDR3 sequence reads: CASSGPGGGYNEQFF. CDR3 DNA: TGTGCCAGCAGCGGACCCGGGGGAGGATACAATGAGCAGTTCTTC.

The chain joins TRBV9 to TRBJ2-7, with D maybe TRBD2 (5 bases). Between the trimmed V and J ends, which lost 0 bases and 3 bases, there was a span of 13 bases. CDR3 size: 15 residues. In germline, CDR1 is SGDLS, CDR2 YYNGEE. In DNA form, the CDR3 reads TGTGCCAGCAGCGTAGGCAGCGGAGGTTTCTACGAGCAGTACTTC. It encodes CASSVGSGGFYEQYF.

V usage is TRBV19 and J usage is TRBJ2-1, with D possibly being TRBD1 (6 bases). This CDR3 contains 13 residues. V was trimmed by 3 bases and J by 4 bases, leaving 7 bases between them. Looked up from germline, CDR1 is LNHDA and CDR2 is SQIVND (reference sequence). CDR3 coding DNA: TGTGCCAGTAGTATGACAGGTTACAATGAGCAGTTCTTC. Amino acids: CASSMTGYNEQFF.

This chain links TRBV7-2 with TRBJ2-5; TRBD2 agrees at 11 bases. The tail of the sequence fits TRBJ2-7 better, so the J call may be wrong. This CDR3 contains 15 residues. The germline gives CDR1 SGHTA, CDR2 FQGNSA. The CDR3 coding sequence is TGTGCCAGCAGACCTAGCGGGGGGCGAACCTACGAGCAGTACTTC. Its translation: CASRPSGGRTYEQYF.

The chain recombines TRBV28 with TRBJ2-7; no clear D. Deletions cut 5 bases from V and 6 bases from J, with 14 bases between. This CDR3 has 13 amino acids. Germline V gives CDR1 MDHEN, CDR2 SYDVKM. Here the CDR3 reads CASSLEETTEQYF. Written as DNA, the CDR3 is TGTGCCAGCAGTCTCGAGGAGACAACCGAGCAGTACTTC.

This clone showed up just once. The chain employs TRBV7-9 and TRBJ2-3, with D perhaps TRBD1 (6 bases). V was cut by 5 bases and J by 2 bases, with 20 bases left in between. Germline CDR1 is SEHNR and CDR2 is FQNEAQ (reference sequence). This CDR3 has 17 residues. The CDR3 is CASSTYRTAPDTDTQYF. CDR3 in DNA: TGTGCCAGCAGCACATATAGGACAGCACCCGACACAGATACGCAGTATTTT.

About this clone: Other DNA sequences of this sample code for an identical CDR3. This chain uses TRBV7-9 with TRBJ1-2; 11 bases map to TRBD1. This CDR3 has 14 residues. Unmatched junction bases numbered 4, after V lost 3 bases and J lost 7 bases. The germline V gene has CDR1 SEHNR and CDR2 FQNEAQ (reference sequence). DNA for the CDR3: TGTGCCAGCAGCTTGGACAGGGGGCTTCGTGGCTACACCTTC. As protein: CASSLDRGLRGYTF.

This rearrangement joins TRBV4-1 to TRBJ2-7; no definite D call. This CDR3 has 15 residues. Germline CDR1 and CDR2: MGHRA and YSYEKL. The V end was cut by 1 base, the J end by 2 bases, with 12 bases between. The CDR3 coding sequence is TGCGCCAGCAGCCAAGGTCTGGGCTCACCCTACGAGCAGTACTTC. Amino acids: CASSQGLGSPYEQYF.

The chain combines TRBV4-1 with TRBJ1-5; no definite D call. Germline values: CDR1 MGHRA, CDR2 YSYEKL. The CDR3 totals 17 residues. V dropped 1 base and J dropped 4 bases, with 17 bases sitting between them. The CDR3 protein is CASSQASVGMLNQPQHF. The CDR3 region has the DNA TGCGCCAGCAGCCAAGCTTCAGTGGGGATGTTAAATCAGCCCCAGCATTTT.

The V call is TRBV5-6, the J call TRBJ1-5, with 7 positions matching TRBD1. The V and J ends lost 0 bases and 9 bases, in that order; junction bases with no gene match: 6. The germline V gene has CDR1 SGHDT and CDR2 YYEEEE. CDR3 length equals 14 residues. This chain's CDR3 is CASSLVAGGGPQHF. In DNA, the CDR3 is TGTGCCAGCAGCTTGGTGGCAGGGGGTGGGCCCCAGCATTTT.

The chain is built from TRBV5-4 and TRBJ2-1, with 8 positions matching TRBD2. This CDR3 contains 16 residues. Germline CDR1 SGHNT, CDR2 YYREEE (reference sequence). Trimming cost V 2 bases and J 5 bases; bases outside gene matches: 9. The CDR3 DNA reads TGTGCCAGCAGCTTACAGCGGGGGCTCAACAACAATGAGCAGTTCTTC. Translating it yields CASSLQRGLNNNEQFF.

The V call is TRBV12-5, the J call TRBJ2-7; weak D call: TRBD1 (5 bases). There are 14 residues in the CDR3. V lost 8 bases and J lost 3, with 17 bases in between. Germline V gene sequence: CDR1 LGHNT, CDR2 FRNRAP. In DNA form, the CDR3 reads TGTGCTAGTTCTCATCCAGGCAGGGACTACGAGCAGTACTTC. Amino acid sequence: CASSHPGRDYEQYF.

V is TRBV21-1 and J is TRBJ2-7; TRBD1 is the table's D call and was not checked against the DNA. TRBV21-1 is assigned pseudogene status. CDR3 length: 14 amino acids. CDR3 protein: CASSWDRYTYEQYF. CDR3 in DNA: TGTGCCAGCAGCTGGGACAGATATACCTACGAGCAGTACTTC.

The rearrangement links TRBV4-1 to TRBJ2-1; 14 bases match TRBD2. Germline values: CDR1 MGHRA, CDR2 YSYEKL. The CDR3 runs to 18 residues. Trimming cost V 1 base and J 2 bases; bases outside gene matches: 4. The CDR3 region is CASSQGGLAGGPYNEQFF. In DNA, the CDR3 is TGCGCCAGCAGCCAAGGAGGACTAGCGGGGGGCCCCTACAATGAGCAGTTCTTC.

This clone was detected only once. This rearrangement joins TRBV5-4 to TRBJ1-1; 9 bases are shared with TRBD1. The CDR3 length is 14 residues. Germline CDR1 is SGHNT and CDR2 is YYREEE (reference sequence). With V trimmed by 2 bases and J by 4 bases, 3 bases remained unmatched. CDR3 nucleotide sequence: TGTGCCAGCAGCTTTACAGGGGGCATCACTGAAGCTTTCTTT. This codes for CASSFTGGITEAFF. Variable domain in full (rest from reference TRBV5-4 and TRBJ1-1): ETGVTQSPTHLIKTRGQQVTLRCSSQSGHNTVSWYQQALGQGPQFIFQYYREEENGRGNFPPRFSGLQFPNYSSELNVNALELDDSALYLCASSFTGGITEAFFGQGTRLTVV.

CDR3 protein: CSAVDGGRYGYTF. CDR3 bases: TGCAGCGCCGTGGATGGGGGCAGGTATGGCTACACCTTC. J is TRBJ1-2 and V is TRBV29-1, with D perhaps TRBD1 (6 bases). Germline CDR1 SQVTM, CDR2 ANQGSEA. The CDR3 has 13 amino acids. Trimming removed 7 bases at V and 5 bases at J, with 17 bases between. Based on the CDR3 plus reference TRBV29-1 and TRBJ1-2, the full variable domain is SAVISQKPSRDICQRGTSLTIQCQVDSQVTMMFWYRQQPGQSLTLIATANQGSEATYESGFVIDKFPISRPNLTFSTLTVSNMSPEDSSIYLCSAVDGGRYGYTFGSGTRLTVV.

J is TRBJ2-2 and V is TRBV29-1; weak D call: TRBD1 (6 bases). The CDR3 sequence is 11 residues long. Trimming left V 6 bases short and J 6 bases short, with 8 bases between. Germline loops: CDR1 SQVTM, CDR2 ANQGSEA. CDR3: CSVEGAGELFF. As DNA, the CDR3 is TGCAGCGTCGAGGGGGCCGGGGAGCTGTTTTTT.

This clone was seen a single time. Here the CDR3 omits its conserved ending phenylalanine or tryptophan, so a read error is the likely source. V is TRBV4-1 and J is TRBJ1-1; D gene ambiguous. From germline, CDR1 is MGHRA and CDR2 YSYEKL. Trimming pared 3 bases from V and 7 bases from J, leaving 18 bases between. The CDR3 has 15 amino acids. The CDR3 sequence: CASSQREGSGSEAFL. CDR3 nucleotide sequence: TGCGCCAGCAGCCAGAGGGAAGGATCTGGCAGTGAAGCTTTCCTT.

The V and J genes are TRBV29-1 and TRBJ2-7; D is possibly TRBD2 (6 bases). V lost 5 bases and J 2 bases, leaving 19 bases between the germline ends. Germline CDR1 is SQVTM and CDR2 is ANQGSEA. The CDR3 runs to 15 residues. CDR3 sequence: CSVSPGTYDPYEQYF. CDR3 sequence (DNA): TGCAGCGTTTCGCCCGGGACTTATGACCCCTACGAGCAGTACTTC.

V usage is TRBV13 and J usage is TRBJ2-7; 10 positions agree with TRBD1. Trimming removed 5 bases from V and 7 bases from J; junction bases left unmatched: 11. The CDR3 loop spans 15 amino acids. Per germline, CDR1 PRHDT and CDR2 FYEKMQ (reference sequence). DNA for the CDR3: TGTGCCAGCAGCGCGGACAGGGGGTCGAGGGAAGAGCAGTACTTC. The encoded protein is CASSADRGSREEQYF.

The V and J genes are TRBV30 and TRBJ2-7; either TRBD1 or TRBD2 may fit D (5 bases each). CDR1 GTSNPN and CDR2 SVGIG come from the germline V gene (reference sequence). Trimming removed 1 base from V and 3 bases from J, with 13 bases in between. CDR3 length: 14 residues. The CDR3 DNA follows: TGTGCCTGGAGTGGCCGGGACCTAAGCTACGAGCAGTACTTC. Amino acid sequence: CAWSGRDLSYEQYF.

This chain joins TRBV5-4 and TRBJ2-5, with TRBD2 identical over 11 bases. Germline CDR1 and CDR2: SGHNT and YYREEE (reference sequence). V trimming: 4 bases; J trimming: 2 bases; junction bases outside the gene matches: 10. There are 17 residues in the CDR3. This CDR3 is CASSALAGGFQQETQYF. The CDR3 DNA sequence: TGTGCCAGCAGCGCCCTAGCGGGGGGTTTTCAGCAAGAGACCCAGTACTTC.

V usage is TRBV11-2 and J usage is TRBJ2-5; 9 bases agree with TRBD1. The V gene end was trimmed by 8 bases and the J gene end by 7 bases; junction bases not matched to a gene: 8. The CDR3 runs to 13 residues. Germline values: CDR1 SGHAT, CDR2 FQNNGV. The CDR3 protein is CASAWDREGTQYF. Here the CDR3 DNA reads TGTGCCAGCGCCTGGGACAGGGAAGGGACCCAGTACTTC.

The chain employs TRBV5-5 and TRBJ2-7; D may match TRBD1 or TRBD2 (5 bases each). CDR1 is SGHKS and CDR2 is YYEKEE in the germline V gene (reference sequence). CDR3 size: 14 residues. V was trimmed by 0 bases and J by 4 bases, leaving 11 bases between them. The CDR3 DNA is TGTGCCAGCAGCTTGGAGAGGGGCGGGTACGAGCAGTACTTC. It encodes CASSLERGGYEQYF. Full variable domain (outside the CDR3, taken from reference TRBV5-5 and TRBJ2-7): DAGVTQSPTHLIKTRGQQVTLRCSPISGHKSVSWYQQVLGQGPQFIFQYYEKEERGRGNFPDRFSARQFPNYSSELNVNALLLGDSALYLCASSLERGGYEQYFGPGTRLTVT.

J is TRBJ2-2 and V is TRBV5-1; D gene ambiguous. The V end lost 4 bases, the J end lost 5 bases, and 12 bases lay between the germline ends. This CDR3 is 14 amino acids long. Per germline, CDR1 SGHRS and CDR2 YFSETQ. The CDR3 sequence is CASSPGHITGELFF. As DNA, the CDR3 is TGCGCCAGCAGCCCGGGTCACATTACCGGGGAGCTGTTTTTT.

The chain joins TRBV13 to TRBJ2-7, with 11 bases lining up with TRBD1. The CDR3 loop spans 15 amino acids. Germline CDR1 PRHDT, CDR2 FYEKMQ (reference sequence). The V gene end was trimmed by 0 bases and the J gene end by 4 bases; junction bases not matched to a gene: 2. This chain's CDR3 is CASSLGGQGAYEQYF. The CDR3 DNA is TGTGCCAGCAGCTTAGGAGGACAGGGGGCTTACGAGCAGTACTTC.

The chain is built from TRBV4-3 and TRBJ2-1; 8 bases line up with TRBD2. Trimming cost V 1 base and J 0 bases; bases outside gene matches: 2. The CDR3 is 16 amino acids. CDR1 LGHNA and CDR2 YSLEER come from the germline V gene. The CDR3 nucleotides are TGCGCCAGCAGCCAAGGGCGGGGGGCCTCCTACAATGAGCAGTTCTTC. It encodes CASSQGRGASYNEQFF.

The chain carries TRBV15 and TRBJ2-2; the D is unclear. V lost 3 bases to trimming and J lost 6 bases, with 11 bases between them. The germline V gene encodes CDR1 LNHNV and CDR2 YYDKDF (reference sequence). This CDR3 contains 14 residues. CDR3 protein: CATSRELTPGELFF. CDR3 nucleotide sequence: TGTGCCACCAGCAGGGAACTCACCCCCGGGGAGCTGTTTTTT.

The rearrangement links TRBV7-2 to TRBJ2-3; 8 bases align to TRBD2. Germline V gives CDR1 SGHTA, CDR2 FQGNSA. The CDR3 totals 15 residues. The V gene end was trimmed by 5 bases and the J gene end by 6 bases; junction bases not matched to a gene: 10. Here the CDR3 reads CASSPTRGAADTQYF. The CDR3 coding sequence is TGTGCCAGCAGCCCGACGCGGGGGGCCGCGGATACGCAGTATTTT.